These T cell receptor beta chains were read from a single sample in a study of cytomegalovirus exposure and HLA in healthy donors. Sequencing used immunoSEQ multiplex PCR; TCRdb keeps in-frame clones, though not all of them. The sample carries approximately 59,000 clones, 93% recorded once. The sample was PBMCs. The receptors come from a woman aged 18-29 years in good health and CMV-seropositive. CDR3s include the opening cysteine and the closing phenylalanine or tryptophan. D genes are given only for firm matches. Only part of the rows carry a size: once, few, many, or a class if the clone is expanded.

D | J | V | size | CDR3 | DNA
NA | TRBJ2-3 | TRBV2 | NA | CASASQGGTDTQYF | TGTGCCAGCGCATCGCAAGGGGGCACAGATACGCAGTATTTT
NA | TRBJ2-3 | TRBV5-5 | NA | CASSLELNTQYF | TGTGCCAGCAGCTTGGAATTAAATACGCAGTATTTT
NA | TRBJ1-2 | TRBV9 | NA | CASSVGSHNYGYTF | TGTGCCAGCAGCGTGGGGAGCCATAACTATGGCTACACCTTC
TRBD1 | TRBJ2-2 | TRBV4-1 | NA | CASSQGRDRGWTGELFF | TGCGCCAGCAGCCAGGGGCGGGACAGGGGATGGACCGGGGAGCTGTTTTTT
NA | TRBJ2-1 | TRBV15 | NA | CATSRVRRSSYNEQFF | TGTGCCACCAGCAGAGTTAGAAGGAGCTCCTACAATGAGCAGTTCTTC
TRBD1 | TRBJ1-1 | TRBV5-1 | NA | CASSLTGGSTEAFF | TGCGCCAGCAGCTTAACAGGGGGTAGCACTGAAGCTTTCTTT
TRBD1 | TRBJ1-6 | TRBV27 | once | CASSSTTGANSPLHF | TGTGCCAGCAGTTCTACGACAGGGGCGAATTCACCCCTCCACTTT
TRBD1 | TRBJ2-7 | TRBV2 | NA | CARGTGAYEQYF | TGTGCCAGAGGGACAGGCGCCTACGAGCAGTACTTC
TRBD1 | TRBJ1-2 | TRBV28 | NA | CASRTGTGGGYTF | TGTGCCAGCAGAACCGGGACAGGGGGAGGCTACACCTTC
TRBD1 | TRBJ2-2 | TRBV7-9 | NA | CASSLRTGVPTGELFF | TGTGCCAGCAGCTTAAGGACAGGGGTCCCCACCGGGGAGCTGTTTTTT